This T cell receptor (beta chain) was sequenced for a study of shared clonotypes between healthy human individuals. Germline V lookup: CDR1 SEHNR, CDR2 FQNEAQ (reference sequence). The V gene lost 3 bases and the J gene lost 5 bases, with 13 bases spanning the gap. The length of the CDR3 is 14 residues. How the authors handled the data: Sequence data from immunoSEQ were junction-only and lacked quality scores; consequently, filtering differed. Assay used: immunoSEQ multiplex PCR; TCRdb lists only in-frame clones, some missing. The DNA was the basis for D and trimming; V, J and clone size are from that table. Among about 1 million clones listed, approximately 68% were seen once.

Specimen: memory CD4+ T cells sorted from blood. Subset noted: CD45RA-negative fraction. This receptor was identified in a man aged 18 to 29 in good health. The chain has TRBV7-9 and TRBJ2-5, with a tentative D call TRBD1 (5 bases). CDR3 nucleotides: TGTGCCAGCAGCTTTTATAGCCCAGGGGAGACCCAGTACTTC. Translating it yields CASSFYSPGETQYF.